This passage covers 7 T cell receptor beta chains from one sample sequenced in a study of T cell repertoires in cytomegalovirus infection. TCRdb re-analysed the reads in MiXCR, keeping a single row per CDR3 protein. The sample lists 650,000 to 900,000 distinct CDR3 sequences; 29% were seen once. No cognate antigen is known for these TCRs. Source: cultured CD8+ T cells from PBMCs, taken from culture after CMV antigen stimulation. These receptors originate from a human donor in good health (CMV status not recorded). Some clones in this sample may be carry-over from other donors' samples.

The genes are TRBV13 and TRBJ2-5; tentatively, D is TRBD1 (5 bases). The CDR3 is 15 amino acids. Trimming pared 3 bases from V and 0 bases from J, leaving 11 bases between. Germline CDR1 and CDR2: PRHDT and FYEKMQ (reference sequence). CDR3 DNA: TGTGCCAGCAGCTTCAGGGAAGGGTACCAAGAGACCCAGTACTTC. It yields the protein CASSFREGYQETQYF.

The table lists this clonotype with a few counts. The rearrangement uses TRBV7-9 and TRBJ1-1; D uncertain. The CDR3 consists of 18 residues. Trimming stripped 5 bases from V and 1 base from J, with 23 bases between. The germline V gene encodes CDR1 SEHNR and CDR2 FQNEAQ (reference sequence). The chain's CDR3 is CASSLALRAGGENTEAFF. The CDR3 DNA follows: TGTGCCAGCAGCCTGGCTCTGAGGGCGGGCGGAGAGAACACTGAAGCTTTCTTT.

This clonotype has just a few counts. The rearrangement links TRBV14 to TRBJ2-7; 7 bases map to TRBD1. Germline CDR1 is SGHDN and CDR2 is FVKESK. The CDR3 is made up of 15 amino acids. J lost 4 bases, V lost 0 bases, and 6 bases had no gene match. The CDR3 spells CASSQERDSLYEQYF. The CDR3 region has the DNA TGTGCCAGCAGCCAAGAACGGGACAGCCTTTACGAGCAGTACTTC.

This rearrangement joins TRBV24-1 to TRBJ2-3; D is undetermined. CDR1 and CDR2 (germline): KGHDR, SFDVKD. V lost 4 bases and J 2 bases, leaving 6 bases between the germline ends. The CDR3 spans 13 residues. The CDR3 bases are TGTGCCACCAGTGAGGAAAACACAGATACGCAGTATTTT. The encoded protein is CATSEENTDTQYF.

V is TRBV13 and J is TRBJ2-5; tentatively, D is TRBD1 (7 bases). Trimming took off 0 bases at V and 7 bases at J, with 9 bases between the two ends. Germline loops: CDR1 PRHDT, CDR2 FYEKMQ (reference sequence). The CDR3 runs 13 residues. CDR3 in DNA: TGTGCCAGCAGCTTAGGCCAGGGGGGGACCCAGTACTTC. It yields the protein CASSLGQGGTQYF.

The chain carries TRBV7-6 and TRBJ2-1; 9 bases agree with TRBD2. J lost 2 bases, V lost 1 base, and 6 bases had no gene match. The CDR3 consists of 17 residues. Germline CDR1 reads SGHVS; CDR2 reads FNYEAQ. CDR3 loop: CASSLDMTSGAYNEQFF. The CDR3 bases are TGTGCCAGCAGCTTAGATATGACTAGCGGCGCCTACAATGAGCAGTTCTTC.

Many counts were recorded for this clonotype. CDR3 in amino acids: CASSARLAGFTDTQYF. The CDR3 DNA reads TGTGCCAGCAGCGCCCGACTAGCGGGGTTCACAGATACGCAGTATTTT. This chain joins TRBV11-2 and TRBJ2-3, with TRBD2 matching over 11 bases. J gave up 2 bases and V 5 bases, and 6 bases lay outside the gene matches. Germline V gene data show CDR1 as SGHAT and CDR2 as FQNNGV. The CDR3 has 16 amino acids. Based on the CDR3 plus reference TRBV11-2 and TRBJ2-3, the full variable domain is EAGVAQSPRYKIIEKRQSVAFWCNPISGHATLYWYQQILGQGPKLLIQFQNNGVVDDSQLPKDRFSAERLKGVDSTLKIQPAKLEDSAVYLCASSARLAGFTDTQYFGPGTRLTVL.